This T cell receptor beta chain was profiled in a study of blood T cell repertoires in COVID-19. As for the study in general: The United States, Italy and Spain provided the acute and convalescent COVID-19 samples. PBMCs, B-cell-depleted T cells, or T cells were the source of the cDNA or gDNA that made up the material.

The authors' processing: From reference gene primer amplification, estimates of nucleated cell counts were derived. Only in-frame clones appear in the TCRdb table, and some are missing; sequencing was by immunoSEQ multiplex PCR. The V and J calls and clone size were taken over from that table, and D and trimming were inferred from the DNA. The sample consists of 150,000 to 200,000 clones, 86% of them appearing once. CDR3 length: 14 residues. Per germline, CDR1 LNHNV and CDR2 YYDKDF (reference sequence). V was cut by 6 bases and J by 2 bases, with 13 bases left in between. The rearrangement links TRBV15 to TRBJ1-2; TRBD1 is a possible D gene (5 bases). The clonotype originates from a man in his 60s with acute or convalescent COVID-19. Sequences were obtained from peripheral blood. CDR3 residues: CATSPRQINYGYTF. The CDR3, as DNA: TGTGCCACCAGTCCGAGACAGATAAACTATGGCTACACCTTC. Variable domain in full (rest from reference TRBV15 and TRBJ1-2): DAMVIQNPRYQVTQFGKPVTLSCSQTLNHNVMYWYQQKSSQAPKLLFHYYDKDFNNEADTPDNFQSRRPNTSFCFLDIRSPGLGDTAMYLCATSPRQINYGYTFGSGTRLTVV.